Given below is one T cell receptor (beta chain) in context. This specimen comes from a study of T cell changes during pregnancy in multiple sclerosis. V dropped 3 bases and J dropped 8; count of bases not matched to a gene: 9. The CDR3 has 14 amino acids. CDR1 and CDR2 from the germline V gene are LGHNA and YSLEER. Libraries were prepared by immunoSEQ multiplex PCR; TCRdb keeps only in-frame clonotypes and omits some of them. In the table there are under 75,000 clones, around 90% of which are singletons. Sequencing was performed on peripheral blood, taken in the third trimester of pregnancy. The TCR sequence derives from a female donor in good health, enrolled as a control in a pregnancy study. This chain links TRBV4-3 with TRBJ1-2; 7 bases align to TRBD1. The CDR3 bases are TGCGCCAGCAGCCATTCGGTCAGGGGGGACGGCTACACCTTC. Its protein is CASSHSVRGDGYTF.